This TCR beta chain emerged from a study of identifying expanded T cells in peripheral blood. Using immunoSEQ multiplex PCR, the repertoire was profiled, and TCRdb retains in-frame clones only, with some absent. Of about 80,000 clones in the sample, 88% were seen once. For this clone: Its antigen is unidentified.

This CDR3 is 15 amino acids long. Trimming pared 0 bases from V and 1 base from J, leaving 8 bases between. From germline, CDR1 is SGDLS and CDR2 YYNGEE. General observations from the study: Across healthy donors, higher total template counts meant significantly greater roughly 2-week count variance. Differentially abundant clones: about 1.2 between replicates, just under 17 at approximately 14 days, under 25 at four.

Healthy donors had no documented immune events, such as infections, while sampled. The genes are TRBV9 and TRBJ2-1; D not resolved. The sample taken for sequencing was blood. This clonotype was obtained from a person between 18 and 75 years old in good health. In nucleotides, the CDR3 is TGTGCCAGCAGCGTAGGTGGGCGGTCCTACAATGAGCAGTTCTTC. It specifies CASSVGGRSYNEQFF.